This record concerns one TCR beta chain sequence. V was pared by 8 bases and J by 3 bases, with 16 bases between. The germline gives CDR1 MRHNA, CDR2 SNTAGT. The CDR3 runs to 14 residues. The data belong to a study of T cells in narcolepsy. Profiled with immunoSEQ multiplex PCR; TCRdb holds only in-frame clones, not every one. The repertoire includes some 29,000 clones, more than 70% of them detected once, and around 0.92% sits in the top ten. The chain uses TRBV6-4 and TRBJ1-1; D may be TRBD1 (6 bases). Sequencing input: memory (CD45RA-) CD4+ T cells from blood. This receptor was identified in a human donor in good health. The CDR3 bases are TGTGCCAGCCGCTTACAGGGAGGGTACACTGAAGCTTTCTTT. Translation: CASRLQGGYTEAFF.